This is a list of T cell receptor beta chains from one sample in a study of neoadjuvant nivolumab and ipilimumab in lung cancer. Data came from immunoSEQ multiplex PCR; TCRdb stores just in-frame clones and leaves some out. The sample has over 25,000 clones; 65% to 85% are singletons. The sample here was peripheral blood, taken before neoadjuvant nivolumab, alone or with ipilimumab. The origin of the receptors is an adult with non-small cell lung cancer. Both conserved end residues are part of each CDR3. A D gene is named only where the DNA matches it firmly. Clone size appears in some rows only: once, few, many, or a class for an expanded clone.

abundance: once; j_gene: TRBJ2-1; d_gene: NA; v_gene: TRBV5-5; CDR3nt: TGTGTCAGCAGCTTGGGGGTAGGGAAGAAGGATGAGCAGTTCTTC; CDR3aa: CVSSLGVGKKDEQFF
abundance: NA; j_gene: TRBJ2-7; d_gene: NA; v_gene: TRBV9; CDR3nt: TGTGCCAGCAGCGTAGATCCTACTAGTAGGTCCTACGAGCAGTACTTC; CDR3aa: CASSVDPTSRSYEQYF
abundance: NA; j_gene: TRBJ1-6; d_gene: TRBD1; v_gene: TRBV7-9; CDR3nt: TGTGCCAGCAGCCGAACGACAGGGGGGAATTCACCCCTCCACTTT; CDR3aa: CASSRTTGGNSPLHF
abundance: NA; j_gene: TRBJ2-1; d_gene: TRBD2; v_gene: TRBV9; CDR3nt: TGTGCCAGCAGCGTGGTTAGCGGGGGGAGCTCCTACAATGAGCAGTTCTTC; CDR3aa: CASSVVSGGSSYNEQFF
abundance: NA; j_gene: TRBJ2-7; d_gene: NA; v_gene: TRBV10-1; CDR3nt: TGCGCCAGCAGTGAGTCGATAGGTGGGAATGGAGACGAGCAGTACTTC; CDR3aa: CASSESIGGNGDEQYF
abundance: NA; j_gene: TRBJ2-7; d_gene: TRBD1; v_gene: TRBV5-1; CDR3nt: TGCGCCAGCAGCTCCGGACAGGGCTACGAGCAGTACTTC; CDR3aa: CASSSGQGYEQYF
abundance: NA; j_gene: TRBJ1-4; d_gene: TRBD1; v_gene: TRBV10-3; CDR3nt: TGTGCCATCAGGGATGACAGGGGGGATGAAAAACTGTTTTTT; CDR3aa: CAIRDDRGDEKLFF
abundance: NA; j_gene: TRBJ1-1; d_gene: TRBD1; v_gene: TRBV2; CDR3nt: TGTGCCAGCATCCGGGACAGGGACTATCCTGAAGCTTTCTTT; CDR3aa: CASIRDRDYPEAFF
abundance: NA; j_gene: TRBJ2-5; d_gene: NA; v_gene: TRBV14; CDR3nt: TGTGCCAGCAGCCAAGAAAGGATCAGGGAGACCCAGTACTTC; CDR3aa: CASSQERIRETQYF
abundance: few; j_gene: TRBJ2-7; d_gene: NA; v_gene: TRBV7-8; CDR3nt: TGTGCCAGCAGCTTAGCCTACGGGGCGGCCTACGAGCAGTACTTC; CDR3aa: CASSLAYGAAYEQYF
abundance: NA; j_gene: TRBJ2-1; d_gene: NA; v_gene: TRBV7-9; CDR3nt: TGTGCCAGCAGCGTGGGCAGGGTGACTGAGCAGTTCTTC; CDR3aa: CASSVGRVTEQFF
abundance: NA; j_gene: TRBJ2-5; d_gene: NA; v_gene: TRBV10-3; CDR3nt: TGTGCCATCAGTGAGCTGGGGGGAGCGGGGACCCAGTACTTC; CDR3aa: CAISELGGAGTQYF
abundance: few; j_gene: TRBJ1-4; d_gene: TRBD1; v_gene: TRBV2; CDR3nt: TGTGCCAGCGCTGTTACGAGGAACCGGGACAGGGGTGAAAAACTGTTTTTT; CDR3aa: CASAVTRNRDRGEKLFF
abundance: NA; j_gene: TRBJ1-5; d_gene: NA; v_gene: TRBV7-9; CDR3nt: TGTGCCAGCAGCTTAGGAGGGGAGAACAATCAGCCCCAGCATTTT; CDR3aa: CASSLGGENNQPQHF
abundance: few; j_gene: TRBJ1-6; d_gene: TRBD1; v_gene: TRBV9; CDR3nt: TGTGCCAGCAGCTTGGGGACAGGACCACCCCTCCACTTT; CDR3aa: CASSLGTGPPLHF
abundance: once; j_gene: TRBJ2-2; d_gene: NA; v_gene: TRBV7-6; CDR3nt: TGTGCCAGCAGCCCCACAACGAACACCGGGGAGCTGTTTTTT; CDR3aa: CASSPTTNTGELFF
abundance: few; j_gene: TRBJ1-5; d_gene: NA; v_gene: TRBV6-6; CDR3nt: TGTGCCAGCAGACGGGACGCGAATAGCAATCAGCCCCAGCATTTT; CDR3aa: CASRRDANSNQPQHF
abundance: NA; j_gene: TRBJ1-5; d_gene: NA; v_gene: TRBV7-9; CDR3nt: TGTGCCAGCAGCTTCAGTAATAGCAATCAGCCCCAGCATTTT; CDR3aa: CASSFSNSNQPQHF
abundance: NA; j_gene: TRBJ2-5; d_gene: NA; v_gene: TRBV3-2; CDR3nt: TGTGCCAGCGGAGACCTAAAGTACTTC; CDR3aa: CASGDLKYF
abundance: NA; j_gene: TRBJ1-1; d_gene: TRBD1; v_gene: TRBV29-1; CDR3nt: TGCAGCGGCAAAACAGGGGGTCCGGTTGAAGCTTTCTTT; CDR3aa: CSGKTGGPVEAFF
abundance: few; j_gene: TRBJ1-1; d_gene: NA; v_gene: TRBV9; CDR3nt: TGTGCCAGCAGCGTAGTATCGGTGAACACTGAAGCTTTCTTT; CDR3aa: CASSVVSVNTEAFF
abundance: NA; j_gene: TRBJ1-5; d_gene: NA; v_gene: TRBV7-3; CDR3nt: TGTGCCAGCAGCCTACGACGTGAGGATCAGCCCCAGCATTTT; CDR3aa: CASSLRREDQPQHF
abundance: NA; j_gene: TRBJ1-5; d_gene: NA; v_gene: TRBV7-2; CDR3nt: TGTGCCAGCAGCTTAGCGGGAAGTCAGCCCCAGCATTTT; CDR3aa: CASSLAGSQPQHF
abundance: NA; j_gene: TRBJ2-7; d_gene: TRBD1; v_gene: TRBV19; CDR3nt: TGTGCCAGTAGTACCAGTTGGACAGGGATAAGCGAGCAGTACTTC; CDR3aa: CASSTSWTGISEQYF
abundance: NA; j_gene: TRBJ1-1; d_gene: NA; v_gene: TRBV7-3; CDR3nt: TGTGCCAGCAGCTTAGGGGGGGCGCGGACTGAAGCTTTCTTT; CDR3aa: CASSLGGARTEAFF
abundance: NA; j_gene: TRBJ2-1; d_gene: TRBD1; v_gene: TRBV15; CDR3nt: TGTGCCACCAGCGGTCGACAGGGGACCTACAATGAGCAGTTCTTC; CDR3aa: CATSGRQGTYNEQFF
abundance: few; j_gene: TRBJ1-6; d_gene: NA; v_gene: TRBV10-3; CDR3nt: TGTGCCATCAATTCGGGGGTGGAATCACCCCTCCACTTT; CDR3aa: CAINSGVESPLHF
abundance: NA; j_gene: TRBJ2-7; d_gene: TRBD2; v_gene: TRBV5-4; CDR3nt: TGTGCCAGCAGCTCGCCGGGGGGACCCTACGAGCAGTACTTC; CDR3aa: CASSSPGGPYEQYF
abundance: NA; j_gene: TRBJ2-3; d_gene: NA; v_gene: TRBV9; CDR3nt: TGTGCCAGCAGCGTAGGGGGGGATACGCAGTATTTT; CDR3aa: CASSVGGDTQYF
abundance: NA; j_gene: TRBJ2-3; d_gene: NA; v_gene: TRBV29-1; CDR3nt: TGCAGCGTTGACGTACGGCCTGGCACAGATACGCAGTATTTT; CDR3aa: CSVDVRPGTDTQYF
abundance: NA; j_gene: TRBJ2-1; d_gene: NA; v_gene: TRBV15; CDR3nt: TGTGCCACCAGCAGAGCGGGTTCGTACAATGAGCAGTTCTTC; CDR3aa: CATSRAGSYNEQFF
abundance: NA; j_gene: TRBJ2-2; d_gene: TRBD1; v_gene: TRBV11-3; CDR3nt: TGTGCCAGCAGCTCAGACAGGGGCCGGGTCGGCACCGGGGAGCTGTTTTTT; CDR3aa: CASSSDRGRVGTGELFF
abundance: NA; j_gene: TRBJ2-3; d_gene: NA; v_gene: TRBV6-5; CDR3nt: TGTGCCAGCACCGAACAGGGTTCAGATACGCAGTATTTT; CDR3aa: CASTEQGSDTQYF
abundance: NA; j_gene: TRBJ1-1; d_gene: NA; v_gene: TRBV11-2; CDR3nt: TGTGCCAGCAGCCCCGCTGGGGAAGTGAACACTGAAGCTTTCTTT; CDR3aa: CASSPAGEVNTEAFF